This entry concerns a single T cell receptor beta chain. In the authors' methods: Amplified reference gene primers provided the basis for estimating nucleated cell counts. Profiled with immunoSEQ multiplex PCR; TCRdb holds only in-frame clones, not every one. The DNA was the basis for D and trimming; V, J and clone size are from that table. There are about 420,000 clones in the sample; roughly 89% occur only once, and less than 0.95% lies in the top ten. The data were taken from a study of blood T cell repertoires in COVID-19. At the level of the study: Sites in the United States, Italy and Spain provided acute and convalescent COVID-19 samples. T cells, B-cell-depleted T cells, or PBMCs supplied cDNA or gDNA.

This CDR3 is 15 amino acids long. Trimming pared 1 base from V and 7 bases from J, leaving 14 bases between. CDR1 is LNHNV and CDR2 is YYDKDF in the germline V gene (reference sequence). The Seattle patients, enrolled during active infection, were followed longitudinally. The chain joins TRBV15 to TRBJ1-5; the D is unclear. The specimen sequenced was peripheral blood. The receptor was derived from a man younger than 30 with COVID-19, enrolled during active disease. CDR3 in DNA: TGTGCCACCAGCAGAGGATTAAATCGCGAACAGCCCCAGCATTTT. Amino acids: CATSRGLNREQPQHF.